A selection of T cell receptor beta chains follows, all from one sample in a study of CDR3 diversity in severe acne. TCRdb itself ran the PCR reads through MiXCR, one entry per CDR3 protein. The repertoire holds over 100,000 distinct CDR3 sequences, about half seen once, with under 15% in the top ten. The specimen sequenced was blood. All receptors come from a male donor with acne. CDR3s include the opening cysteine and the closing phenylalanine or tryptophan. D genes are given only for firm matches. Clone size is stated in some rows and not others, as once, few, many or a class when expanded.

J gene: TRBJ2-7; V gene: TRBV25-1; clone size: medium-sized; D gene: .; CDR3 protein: CASSESGRYEQYF; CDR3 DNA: TGTGCCAGCAGTGAGTCAGGGCGGTACGAGCAGTACTTC
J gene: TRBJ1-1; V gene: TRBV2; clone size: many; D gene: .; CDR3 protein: CASSDRGAKGTEAFF; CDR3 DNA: TGTGCCAGCAGTGACCGGGGGGCAAAGGGCACTGAAGCTTTCTTT
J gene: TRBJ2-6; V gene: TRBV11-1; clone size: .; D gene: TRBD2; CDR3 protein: CASKAGGPPGANVLTF; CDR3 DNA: TGTGCCAGCAAAGCGGGAGGGCCACCTGGGGCCAACGTCCTGACTTTC
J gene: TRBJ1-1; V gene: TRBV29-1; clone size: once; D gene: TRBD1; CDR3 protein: CSVGGTGERTEAFF; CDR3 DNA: TGCAGCGTTGGGGGGACAGGGGAACGCACTGAAGCTTTCTTT
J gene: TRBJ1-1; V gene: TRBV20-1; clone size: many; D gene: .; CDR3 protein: CSATRQPMNTEAFF; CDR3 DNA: TGCAGTGCTACCCGACAGCCTATGAACACTGAAGCTTTCTTT
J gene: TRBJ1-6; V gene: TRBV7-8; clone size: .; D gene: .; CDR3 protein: CASSPSGLRNSPLHF; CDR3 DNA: TGTGCCAGCAGCCCCTCGGGATTGCGGAATTCACCCCTCCACTTT
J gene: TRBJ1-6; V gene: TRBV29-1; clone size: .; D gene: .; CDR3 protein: CSVGEGTLHF; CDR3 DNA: TGCAGCGTTGGGGAAGGGACTCTCCACTTT
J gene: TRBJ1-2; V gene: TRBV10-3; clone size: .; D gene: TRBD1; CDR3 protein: CASRKDRGSSNYGYTF; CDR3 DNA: TGTGCCAGCAGAAAGGACAGGGGCTCTTCTAACTATGGCTACACCTTC
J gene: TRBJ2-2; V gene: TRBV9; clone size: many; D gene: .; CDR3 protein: CASSGLEGYTGELFF; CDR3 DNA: TGTGCCAGCAGCGGTCTGGAGGGGTACACCGGGGAGCTGTTTTTT
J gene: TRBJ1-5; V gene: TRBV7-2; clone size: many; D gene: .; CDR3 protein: CASSLIAAGNQPQHF; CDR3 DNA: TGTGCCAGCAGCTTAATAGCGGCAGGAAATCAGCCCCAGCATTTT
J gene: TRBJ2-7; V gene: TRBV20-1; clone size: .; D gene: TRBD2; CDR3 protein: CSARRTSDSYEQYF; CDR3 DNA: TGCAGTGCTAGAAGGACTAGCGATTCCTACGAGCAGTACTTC
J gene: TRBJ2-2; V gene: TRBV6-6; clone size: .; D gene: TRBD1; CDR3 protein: CASSPGGASNTGELFF; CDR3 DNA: TGTGCCAGCAGTCCAGGGGGCGCTTCGAACACCGGGGAGCTGTTTTTT
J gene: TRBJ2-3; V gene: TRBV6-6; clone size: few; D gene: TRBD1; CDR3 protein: CASSYLGGLTDTQYF; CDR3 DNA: TGTGCCAGCAGTTACCTAGGGGGCCTCACAGATACGCAGTATTTT
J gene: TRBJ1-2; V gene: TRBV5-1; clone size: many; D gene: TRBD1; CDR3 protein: CASSRAQGGYGYTF; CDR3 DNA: TGCGCCAGCAGCCGGGCACAGGGGGGCTATGGCTACACCTTC
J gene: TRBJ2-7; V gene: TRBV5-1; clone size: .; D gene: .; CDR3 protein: CASSSSTGSGLAPREQYF; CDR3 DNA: TGCGCCAGCAGCTCTTCGACAGGGAGCGGACTAGCCCCACGGGAGCAGTACTTC
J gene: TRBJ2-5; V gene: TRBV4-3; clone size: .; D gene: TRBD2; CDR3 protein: CASSQALRLAEETQYF; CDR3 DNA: TGCGCCAGCAGCCAAGCCCTCCGGCTAGCGGAAGAGACCCAGTACTTC
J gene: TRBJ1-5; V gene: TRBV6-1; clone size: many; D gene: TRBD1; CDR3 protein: CASRVQGALSNQPQHF; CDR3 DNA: TGTGCCAGCAGAGTACAGGGGGCGCTTAGCAATCAGCCCCAGCATTTT
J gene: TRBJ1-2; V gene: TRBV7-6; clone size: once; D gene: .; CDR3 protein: CASRLDSSYGYTF; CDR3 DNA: TGTGCCAGCAGACTTGACAGTAGCTATGGCTACACCTTC
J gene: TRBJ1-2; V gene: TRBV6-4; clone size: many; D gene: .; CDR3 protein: CASSDSSEGSGYTF; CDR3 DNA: TGTGCCAGCAGTGACTCTTCAGAGGGTTCCGGCTACACCTTC
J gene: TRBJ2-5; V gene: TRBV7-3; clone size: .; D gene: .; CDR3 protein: CASTLLGQSQETQYF; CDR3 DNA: TGTGCCAGCACCCTACTTGGACAGTCCCAAGAGACCCAGTACTTC
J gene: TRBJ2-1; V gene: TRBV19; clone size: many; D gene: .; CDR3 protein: CASSTKGGTNEQFF; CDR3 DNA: TGTGCCAGTAGTACAAAGGGTGGGACCAATGAGCAGTTCTTC
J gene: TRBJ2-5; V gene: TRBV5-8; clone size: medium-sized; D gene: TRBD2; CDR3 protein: CASSLSSGREETQYF; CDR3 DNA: TGTGCCAGCAGCTTGAGTAGCGGGAGGGAAGAGACCCAGTACTTC
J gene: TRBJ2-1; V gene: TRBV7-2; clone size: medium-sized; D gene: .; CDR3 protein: CASSYAQRDEQFF; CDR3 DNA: TGTGCCAGCAGCTACGCGCAGCGCGATGAGCAGTTCTTC
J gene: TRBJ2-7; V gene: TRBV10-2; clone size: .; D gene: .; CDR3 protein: CASSDGGADSYEQYF; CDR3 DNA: TGCGCCAGCAGTGATGGGGGGGCGGATAGCTACGAGCAGTACTTC
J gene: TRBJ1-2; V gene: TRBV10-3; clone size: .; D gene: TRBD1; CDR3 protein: CAITGQGFDGYTF; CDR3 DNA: TGTGCCATCACGGGACAGGGGTTCGATGGCTACACCTTC
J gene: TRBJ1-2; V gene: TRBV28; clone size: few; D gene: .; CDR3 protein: CASSFRLYTRGYTF; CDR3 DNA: TGTGCCAGCAGTTTTCGGCTGTATACGCGTGGCTACACCTTC
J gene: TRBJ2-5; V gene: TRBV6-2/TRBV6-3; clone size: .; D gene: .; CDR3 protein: CASSYLGTVSGTGGGETQYF; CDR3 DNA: TGTGCCAGCAGTTATCTCGGGACAGTTTCCGGGACGGGGGGCGGGGAGACCCAGTACTTC
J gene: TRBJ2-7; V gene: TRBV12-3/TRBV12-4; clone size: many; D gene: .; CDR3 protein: CASRRTTGPSVQYF; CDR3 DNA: TGTGCCAGCAGACGAACGACAGGTCCATCAGTGCAGTACTTC
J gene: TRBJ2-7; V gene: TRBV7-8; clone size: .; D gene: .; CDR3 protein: CASSLAPQGAPYEQYF; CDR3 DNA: TGTGCCAGCAGCTTAGCCCCACAGGGTGCGCCCTACGAGCAGTACTTC
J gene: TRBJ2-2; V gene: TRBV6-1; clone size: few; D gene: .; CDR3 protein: CASRKEGGTTGELFF; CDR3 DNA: TGTGCCAGCAGAAAAGAGGGGGGTACGACCGGGGAGCTGTTTTTT
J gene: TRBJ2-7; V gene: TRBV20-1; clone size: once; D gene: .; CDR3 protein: CSASPGGSSYEQYF; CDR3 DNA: TGCAGTGCCTCCCCAGGGGGGAGCTCCTACGAGCAGTACTTC
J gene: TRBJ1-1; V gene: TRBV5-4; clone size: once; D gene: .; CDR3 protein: CASSTGTRGNTEAFF; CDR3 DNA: TGTGCCAGCAGCACCGGGACACGGGGGAACACTGAAGCTTTCTTT
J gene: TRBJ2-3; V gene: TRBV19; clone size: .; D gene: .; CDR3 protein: CASTRVATSTDTQYF; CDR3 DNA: TGTGCCAGTACCCGGGTAGCGACAAGCACAGATACGCAGTATTTT
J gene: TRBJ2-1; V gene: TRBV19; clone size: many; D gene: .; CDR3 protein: CASRSPLVAGEQFF; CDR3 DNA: TGTGCCAGTAGGAGCCCCTTGGTCGCTGGTGAGCAGTTCTTC
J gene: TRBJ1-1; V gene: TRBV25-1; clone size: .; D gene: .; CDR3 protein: CASSDIRTSNTEAFF; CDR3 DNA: TGTGCCAGCAGTGATATCCGGACAAGTAACACTGAAGCTTTCTTT
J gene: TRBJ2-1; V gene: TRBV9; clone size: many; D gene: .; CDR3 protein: CASSVALVGAPDNEQFF; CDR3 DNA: TGTGCCAGCAGCGTAGCTCTGGTGGGGGCGCCGGACAATGAGCAGTTCTTC
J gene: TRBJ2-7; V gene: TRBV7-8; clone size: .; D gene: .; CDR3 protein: CASSLEREQYF; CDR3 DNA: TGTGCCAGCAGCTTAGAACGCGAGCAGTACTTC
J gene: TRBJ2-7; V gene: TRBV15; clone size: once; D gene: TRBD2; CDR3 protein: CATSREGSGRIEQYF; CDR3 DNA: TGTGCCACCAGCAGAGAGGGTAGCGGGAGGATCGAGCAGTACTTC
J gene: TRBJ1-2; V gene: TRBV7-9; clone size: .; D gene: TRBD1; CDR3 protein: CASSWDRGRCGYTF; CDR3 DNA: TGTGCCAGCAGCTGGGACAGGGGGAGGTGCGGCTACACCTTC
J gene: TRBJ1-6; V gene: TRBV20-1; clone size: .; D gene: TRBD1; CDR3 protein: CSAPKPGQGFNSPLHF; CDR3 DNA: TGCAGTGCGCCAAAACCCGGACAGGGCTTTAATTCACCCCTCCACTTT
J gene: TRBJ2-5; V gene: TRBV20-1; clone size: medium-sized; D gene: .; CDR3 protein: CSALGSGEETQYF; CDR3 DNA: TGCAGTGCCCTGGGTAGCGGTGAAGAGACCCAGTACTTC
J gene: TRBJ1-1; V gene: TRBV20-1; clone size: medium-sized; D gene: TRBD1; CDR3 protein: CSAIDRGNTEAFF; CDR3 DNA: TGCAGTGCCATAGACAGGGGCAACACTGAAGCTTTCTTT
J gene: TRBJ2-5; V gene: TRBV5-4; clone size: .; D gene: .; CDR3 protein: CASSLGDTETQYF; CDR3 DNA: TGTGCCAGCAGCTTGGGGGATACAGAGACCCAGTACTTC
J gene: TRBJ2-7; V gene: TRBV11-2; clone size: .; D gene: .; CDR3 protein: CASSQGMMRSEQYF; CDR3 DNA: TGCGCCAGCAGCCAAGGAATGATGCGGAGCGAGCAGTACTTC